These 11 T cell receptor beta chains were all obtained from the same sample, sequenced in a study of blood T cell repertoires in COVID-19 (dated by TCRdb to about 2020). Library method: the immunoSEQ multiplex PCR assay. TCRdb retrieved this table from immuneACCESS and kept in-frame rearrangements only. Not all clones are present; in checked studies, unresolved V genes account for under half, and no reason is known for the remainder. The sample contains 250,000 or so clones, around 90% of them found a single time. The leading ten clones occupy 3% to 3.5% of the sample. The specimen was peripheral blood. The receptors stem from a young man with active or convalescent COVID-19.

The count of this clone is one. The V gene is TRBV2, the J gene TRBJ2-7; no clear D. The CDR3 contains 11 residues. CDR1 is SNHLY, CDR2 FYNNEI, per germline. V was shortened by 6 bases and J by 2 bases, with 5 bases between the two germline ends. The CDR3 DNA sequence: TGTGCCAGCAGCCCTCCCTACGAGCAGTACTTC. Encoded protein: CASSPPYEQYF.

This chain links TRBV5-1 with TRBJ2-5; 8 nucleotides align to TRBD1. CDR3 length: 16 amino acids. V was clipped by 3 bases and J by 5 bases; unmatched bases: 12. Germline loops: CDR1 SGHRS, CDR2 YFSETQ. This chain's CDR3 is CASSSGSGGSFETQYF. Here the CDR3 DNA reads TGCGCCAGCAGCTCCGGATCAGGGGGCTCTTTCGAGACCCAGTACTTC. Full variable domain (remainder filled in from reference TRBV5-1 and TRBJ2-5): KAGVTQTPRYLIKTRGQQVTLSCSPISGHRSVSWYQQTPGQGLQFLFEYFSETQRNKGNFPGRFSGRQFSNSRSEMNVSTLELGDSALYLCASSSGSGGSFETQYFGPGTRLLVL.

In nucleotides, the CDR3 is TGTGCCAGTAGTCCACAGGGAATCCCTGGAAACACCATATATTTT. It specifies CASSPQGIPGNTIYF. This chain connects TRBV19 to TRBJ1-3; weak D call: TRBD1 (6 bases). CDR1 is LNHDA and CDR2 is SQIVND in the germline V gene (reference sequence). The CDR3 is 15 residues long. V was cut by 5 bases and J by 2 bases, with 13 bases left in between.

This sequence joins TRBV7-2 and TRBJ2-5; D call uncertain. The V gene lost 0 bases and the J gene lost 4 bases, with 9 bases spanning the gap. Germline V lookup: CDR1 SGHTA, CDR2 FQGNSA. CDR3 length: 14 amino acids. The CDR3: CASSLAVTLETQYF. DNA of the CDR3: TGTGCCAGCAGCTTAGCGGTCACTCTAGAGACCCAGTACTTC.

V usage is TRBV5-1 and J usage is TRBJ1-1; the D gene is possibly TRBD1 (6 bases). Per the germline V gene, CDR1 is SGHRS and CDR2 is YFSETQ. The V and J ends lost 0 bases and 1 base respectively, with 10 bases between them. CDR3 length: 15 residues. CDR3 in DNA: TGCGCCAGCAGCTTGGCCCAGGGGACGAACACTGAAGCTTTCTTT. It codes for CASSLAQGTNTEAFF.

J is TRBJ2-1 and V is TRBV6-5, with 11 nucleotides matching TRBD1. Germline loops: CDR1 MNHEY, CDR2 SVGAGI. V dropped 2 bases and J dropped 7; count of bases not matched to a gene: 4. The CDR3 runs 15 residues. This chain's CDR3 is CASSYRGQGANEQFF. The CDR3 nucleotides read TGTGCCAGCAGTTACCGAGGACAGGGGGCAAATGAGCAGTTCTTC.

The rearrangement joins TRBV27 to TRBJ2-1; D may be TRBD1 (5 bases). Germline V gene lookup returns CDR1 MNHEY and CDR2 SMNVEV (reference sequence). The CDR3 is made up of 14 amino acids. Trimming shortened V by 7 bases and J by 3 bases, and 13 bases separated the two germline ends. The CDR3 DNA is TGTGCCAGCACCCTCCAGGGAAACTACAATGAGCAGTTCTTC. Encoded protein: CASTLQGNYNEQFF.

The chain has TRBV7-2 and TRBJ1-2, with TRBD1 matching over 8 bases. This CDR3 has 15 amino acids. Per the germline V gene, CDR1 is SGHTA and CDR2 is FQGNSA. Losses at the gene ends were 2 bases for V and 0 bases for J; bases not matched to a gene: 2. The CDR3 coding sequence is TGTGCCAGCAGCTTAACACAGGGGGCTAACTATGGCTACACCTTC. Its translation: CASSLTQGANYGYTF.

The CDR3 sequence is CSVSTGREVELFF. The CDR3 DNA reads as TGCAGCGTCTCCACAGGGAGGGAGGTGGAGCTGTTTTTT. This chain uses TRBV29-1 with TRBJ2-2; a weak D match, TRBD2 (7 bases). This CDR3 spans 13 amino acids. Germline V lookup: CDR1 SQVTM, CDR2 ANQGSEA. The V end lost 6 bases, the J end lost 10 bases, and 18 bases lay between the germline ends.

The chain couples TRBV11-2 to TRBJ2-3; D is unresolved. The CDR3 extends over 15 amino acids. The ends were cut back, 6 bases at V and 2 bases at J, with 15 bases in the middle. Germline V lookup: CDR1 SGHAT, CDR2 FQNNGV. CDR3 loop: CASSVMALNTDTQYF. Here the CDR3 DNA reads TGTGCCAGCAGTGTTATGGCATTAAACACAGATACGCAGTATTTT.

The chain carries TRBV23-1 and TRBJ1-1; 7 bases line up with TRBD1. TRBV23-1 is an ORF, with its function uncertain. The CDR3 sequence is 18 residues long. J gave up 5 bases and V 4 bases, and 19 bases lay outside the gene matches. The CDR3 region has the DNA TGCGCCAGCAGTCCGGCCTTAAGGACAGGCTTTGGGGGGACTGAAGCTTTCTTT. This sequence encodes CASSPALRTGFGGTEAFF.